This TCR beta chain was sequenced in a study of OX40 agonist ivuxolimab in advanced cancers. TCRdb keeps only in-frame clones here, not all; method: immunoSEQ multiplex PCR. The table includes approximately 52,000 clones, 82% detected once. Only a few counts were recorded for this clone. Deletions cut 3 bases from V and 6 bases from J, with 9 bases between. The germline V gene has CDR1 SGDLS and CDR2 YYNGEE. This CDR3 comprises 12 residues. The rearrangement uses TRBV9 and TRBJ1-2; unclear D gene. The sequence derives from an adult with an advanced solid tumor such as melanoma, head and neck, liver or kidney cancer. Sequencing was performed on CD4+ or CD8+ T cells sorted from blood, taken in a trial of the OX40 agonist ivuxolimab. CDR3 region: CASSATPDGYTF. CDR3 DNA: TGTGCCAGCAGCGCTACTCCGGATGGCTACACCTTC.